This T cell receptor (beta chain) was recovered during a study of early T cells in non-severe SARS-CoV-2 infection. General observations from the study: Database matching using VDJdb favored anti-spike CD8 responses, with private and CD4 specificities left missing.

One entry per CDR3 protein, called by TCRdb with MiXCR from the 5' RACE reads. Here the sample spans around 78,000 distinct CDR3 sequences, over 12% being singletons. CDR1 and CDR2 (germline): MNHEY, SMNVEV (reference sequence). CDR3 length: 16 amino acids. Trimming cost V 6 bases and J 0 bases, with 16 bases left between them. This clonotype showed up just a few times. Its antigen is unidentified. The rearrangement joins TRBV27 to TRBJ2-3; D is unresolved. This TCR came from an adult who was a healthcare worker with PCR-confirmed SARS-CoV-2 infection or an uninfected control (not recorded which). Material for sequencing was whole blood. The CDR3 loop reads CASRPPGPSSTDTQYF. The CDR3 nucleotides read TGTGCCAGCAGGCCTCCCGGCCCGTCTAGCACAGATACGCAGTATTTT.